This section outlines one T cell receptor (beta chain) sequence together with its context. What it recognizes is unknown. This sample is drawn from a study of T cells expressing NK-cell markers. Whole-study context: From sorted CD3+CD56+NKG2C+, CD3+CD56+NKG2C- and CD3+CD56-NKG2C+ T cells came the TCR beta repertoires. HCMV serostatus: seven of eight sequenced donors positive, one negative. Study-level results: There remained a lack of clarity about HCMV specificity of expanded NKG2C+ T cell clones.

Germline CDR1 reads MGHRA; CDR2 reads YSYEKL. CDR3 length equals 14 residues. With the 5' RACE reads reprocessed, TCRdb shows one record per CDR3 protein and no DNA. The listing records over 150,000 distinct CDR3 sequences. The genes are TRBV4-1 and TRBJ1-3; absent DNA, TCRdb's TRBD1 call cannot be checked. This clonotype was sampled from a man aged 18-69 years in good health. The specimen sequenced was blood T cells: a sorted CD56 or NKG2C T cell subset, CD4+ or CD8+ T cells, or bulk PBMC T cells (not recorded which). The CDR3 loop reads CASSHAGQIDTIYF.